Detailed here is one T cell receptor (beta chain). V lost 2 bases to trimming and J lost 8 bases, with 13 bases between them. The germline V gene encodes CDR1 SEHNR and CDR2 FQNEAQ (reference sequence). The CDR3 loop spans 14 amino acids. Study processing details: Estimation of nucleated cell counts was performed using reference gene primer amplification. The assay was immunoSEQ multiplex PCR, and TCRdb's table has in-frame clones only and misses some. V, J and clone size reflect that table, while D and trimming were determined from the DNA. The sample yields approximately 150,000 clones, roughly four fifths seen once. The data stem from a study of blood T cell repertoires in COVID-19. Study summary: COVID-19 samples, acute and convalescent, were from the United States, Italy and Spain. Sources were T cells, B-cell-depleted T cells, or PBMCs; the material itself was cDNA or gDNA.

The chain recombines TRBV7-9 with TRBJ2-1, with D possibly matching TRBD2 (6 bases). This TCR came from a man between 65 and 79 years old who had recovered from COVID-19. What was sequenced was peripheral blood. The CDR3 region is CASSLRRGGDEQFF. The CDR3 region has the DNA TGTGCCAGCAGCTTACGGCGGGGTGGGGATGAGCAGTTCTTC.